This T cell receptor beta chain is drawn from a study of T cell responses to AZD1222 COVID-19 vaccine. Study-wide results and limits: CD4 TCRs associated with vaccination spanned spike, dominating at 160-218 and 743-854. Seropositive at baseline were only a handful of AZD1222 recipients.

On this clone: What it recognizes is unknown.

Per the germline V gene, CDR1 is DFQATT and CDR2 is SNEGSKA (reference sequence). Trimming removed 3 bases at V and 5 bases at J, with 13 bases between. The CDR3 covers 13 residues. Clones were sequenced by immunoSEQ multiplex PCR, and TCRdb holds only the in-frame ones, with some missing. The table records around 160,000 clones, around nine tenths of them present only once. The rearrangement links TRBV20-1 to TRBJ1-1; D remains ambiguous. This sample comprised peripheral blood, obtained on day 0 of AZD1222 vaccination. The sequence was obtained from an adult in good health. The CDR3 coding sequence is TGCAGTGCTAGTACTGGGTTTTTAACTGAAGCTTTCTTT. It specifies CSASTGFLTEAFF.